These 6 T cell receptor beta chains came from one sample sequenced in a study of cytomegalovirus exposure and HLA in healthy donors. This PCR relied on a set of 60 Vbeta primers and 13 Jbeta primers. This table comes from immunoSEQ multiplex PCR, and its TCRdb copy is limited to in-frame clones, with some not included. The data contain roughly 200,000 clones, around 75% of them singletons. The sequenced material came from PBMCs. The receptor set was obtained from a male donor in good health and CMV-seronegative.

The rearrangement links TRBV5-6 to TRBJ2-1; TRBD2 matches 11 bases. Germline CDR1 SGHDT, CDR2 YYEEEE. CDR3 length: 16 amino acids. The ends lost 4 bases at V and 12 bases at J; junction bases unmatched: 15. The CDR3 sequence is CASSRLAGGKVTRQFF. In DNA form, the CDR3 reads TGTGCCAGCAGCCGTCTAGCGGGGGGTAAAGTTACGCGGCAGTTCTTC.

V is TRBV9 and J is TRBJ2-7; D gene uncertain. Trimming removed 0 bases from V and 6 bases from J, with 13 bases in between. CDR1 is SGDLS and CDR2 is YYNGEE in the germline V gene. The CDR3 is 14 amino acids. Here the CDR3 DNA reads TGTGCCAGCAGCGTAGCAGAGACATCAGGCGAGCAGTACTTC. Amino acids: CASSVAETSGEQYF.

This sequence joins TRBV28 and TRBJ2-1; 11 positions match TRBD2. CDR1 and CDR2 (germline): MDHEN, SYDVKM. V lost 8 bases, J lost 0 bases, and 12 bases stayed unmatched. The CDR3 contains 18 residues. The CDR3 is CASGSLAGAESSYNEQFF. CDR3 DNA sequence: TGTGCCAGCGGCTCACTAGCGGGGGCCGAAAGCTCCTACAATGAGCAGTTCTTC.

As DNA, the CDR3 is TGTGCCAGCAGGCTGGGACAGAGCTCTGGAAACACCATATATTTT. Translated, it gives CASRLGQSSGNTIYF. J is TRBJ1-3 and V is TRBV28; TRBD1 matches at 7 bases. Germline V gives CDR1 MDHEN, CDR2 SYDVKM. Trimming took 6 bases from V and 0 from J; bases not matched to a gene: 5. The CDR3 has 15 residues.

J is TRBJ2-5 and V is TRBV28; 8 positions agree with TRBD1. CDR1 is MDHEN, CDR2 SYDVKM, per germline. The CDR3 is 15 residues long. V lost 6 bases to trimming and J lost 5 bases; unmatched junction nucleotides: 11. Written as DNA, the CDR3 is TGTGCCAGCAGGTCGGGACAGGTTGGGGGGGAGACCCAGTACTTC. It is translated as CASRSGQVGGETQYF.

This chain connects TRBV6-5 to TRBJ1-2, with D uncertain. Deletions cut 0 bases from V and 2 bases from J, with 7 bases between. Germline V gene sequence: CDR1 MNHEY, CDR2 SVGAGI. The CDR3 has 14 amino acids. The CDR3, as DNA: TGTGCCAGCAGTTACTCGGTTCGGAACTATGGCTACACCTTC. Protein: CASSYSVRNYGYTF.